This TCR beta chain was identified in a study of cytomegalovirus exposure and HLA in healthy donors. Healthy bone marrow donors made up the donor group. Remarks on this clone: Its specificity is unknown.

PCR primers comprised 60 Vbeta and 13 Jbeta primers. Sequenced by immunoSEQ multiplex PCR; TCRdb stores in-frame clones only, minus some. The table lists about 160,000 clones, 68% of them singletons. The study's findings and limits: Common viral pathogens (according to a later analysis) appeared linked to several of the most significant clusters. A list of around 160 TCR beta chains associated with cytomegalovirus was given. The study had only CMV serostatus as immune exposure information.

V was clipped by 1 base and J by 4 bases; unmatched bases: 8. The CDR3 extends over 16 amino acids. CDR1 is SNHLY and CDR2 is FYNNEI in the germline V gene. The sequencing sample was made of PBMCs. This TCR came from a middle-aged woman in good health and CMV-seropositive. V and J are TRBV2 and TRBJ2-7; TRBD2 aligns across 9 bases. The CDR3, as DNA: TGTGCCAGCAGTGAAGGGGGACTAGCTAACCCATACGAGCAGTACTTC. Translation gives CASSEGGLANPYEQYF.